The rows below give T cell receptor beta chains drawn from one sample of a study of cytomegalovirus exposure and HLA in healthy donors. TCRdb keeps only in-frame clones here, not all; method: immunoSEQ multiplex PCR. There are about 130,000 clones in the sample; almost 85% occur only once, and about 32% lies in the top ten. Input material: PBMCs. The receptors were gathered from a man aged 25 to 40 in good health and CMV-seropositive. CDR3s include the opening cysteine and the closing phenylalanine or tryptophan. Each record gives: V gene, D gene, clone size, J gene, CDR3 protein, CDR3 DNA. D genes are given only for firm matches. Size tells how often a clone was seen (once, few, many) or the class of an expanded clone, and some rows leave it out.

V gene: TRBV9; D gene: TRBD2; clone size: -; J gene: TRBJ2-1; CDR3 protein: CASSVGRGVDEQFF; CDR3 DNA: TGTGCCAGCAGCGTAGGCCGGGGGGTCGATGAGCAGTTCTTC
V gene: TRBV5-4; D gene: TRBD2; clone size: few; J gene: TRBJ2-3; CDR3 protein: CASSPELAVAIGTQYF; CDR3 DNA: TGTGCCAGCAGCCCCGAACTAGCGGTTGCGATCGGTACGCAGTATTTT
V gene: TRBV7-6; D gene: -; clone size: -; J gene: TRBJ1-1; CDR3 protein: CASGKRDTEAFF; CDR3 DNA: TGTGCCAGCGGAAAGCGGGACACTGAAGCTTTCTTT
V gene: TRBV6-6; D gene: -; clone size: once; J gene: TRBJ1-1; CDR3 protein: CASKRGTDTEAFF; CDR3 DNA: TGTGCCAGCAAAAGGGGGACGGACACTGAAGCTTTCTTT
V gene: TRBV5-4; D gene: TRBD1; clone size: -; J gene: TRBJ1-2; CDR3 protein: CASSLNQGANRYTF; CDR3 DNA: TGTGCCAGCAGCTTGAACCAGGGGGCGAACCGCTACACCTTC
V gene: TRBV27; D gene: -; clone size: -; J gene: TRBJ1-1; CDR3 protein: CASSLSMRGVNPLNTEAFF; CDR3 DNA: TGTGCCAGCAGTTTATCGATGCGGGGGGTAAACCCGTTGAACACTGAAGCTTTCTTT
V gene: TRBV5-6; D gene: -; clone size: few; J gene: TRBJ1-3; CDR3 protein: CASSLDRGPGNTIYF; CDR3 DNA: TGTGCCAGCAGCTTGGATCGAGGGCCCGGAAACACCATATATTTT
V gene: TRBV4-2; D gene: TRBD1; clone size: once; J gene: TRBJ1-4; CDR3 protein: CASSHGGQDGEKLFF; CDR3 DNA: TGTGCCAGCAGCCACGGGGGACAGGACGGGGAAAAACTGTTTTTT
V gene: TRBV18; D gene: TRBD1; clone size: -; J gene: TRBJ2-5; CDR3 protein: CASSPGVTGGPQETQYF; CDR3 DNA: TGTGCCAGCTCACCAGGGGTGACAGGGGGCCCTCAAGAGACCCAGTACTTC
V gene: TRBV5-4; D gene: -; clone size: -; J gene: TRBJ1-2; CDR3 protein: CASSLDGGYGYTF; CDR3 DNA: TGTGCCAGCAGCTTGGATGGAGGCTATGGCTACACCTTC
V gene: TRBV4-3; D gene: TRBD1; clone size: few; J gene: TRBJ1-2; CDR3 protein: CASSPSRDRGLNYGYTF; CDR3 DNA: TGCGCCAGCAGCCCATCCCGGGACAGAGGCTTAAACTATGGCTACACCTTC
V gene: TRBV7-8; D gene: -; clone size: -; J gene: TRBJ2-2; CDR3 protein: CASRDRSPNTGELFF; CDR3 DNA: TGTGCCAGCAGAGACAGATCTCCGAACACCGGGGAGCTGTTTTTT
V gene: TRBV6-1; D gene: -; clone size: few; J gene: TRBJ1-5; CDR3 protein: CASSETGRGGNQPQHF; CDR3 DNA: TGTGCCAGCAGTGAAACCGGCAGGGGTGGCAATCAGCCCCAGCATTTT
V gene: TRBV7-3; D gene: -; clone size: -; J gene: TRBJ2-7; CDR3 protein: CASSPGVQSYEQYF; CDR3 DNA: TGTGCCAGCAGCCCCGGGGTACAATCCTACGAGCAGTACTTC
V gene: TRBV19; D gene: TRBD2; clone size: -; J gene: TRBJ2-3; CDR3 protein: CASRATSGTRTDTQYF; CDR3 DNA: TGTGCCAGTAGGGCGACTAGCGGGACCCGCACAGATACGCAGTATTTT
V gene: TRBV7-8; D gene: -; clone size: -; J gene: TRBJ2-3; CDR3 protein: CASSHVASGGSTDTQYF; CDR3 DNA: TGTGCCAGCAGCCACGTGGCGAGCGGAGGGAGCACAGATACGCAGTATTTT
V gene: TRBV11-2; D gene: TRBD1; clone size: -; J gene: TRBJ1-1; CDR3 protein: CASSLGGQGWEAFF; CDR3 DNA: TGTGCCAGCAGCTTAGGCGGACAGGGGTGGGAAGCTTTCTTT
V gene: TRBV18; D gene: TRBD2; clone size: -; J gene: TRBJ2-7; CDR3 protein: CASSAGLAGATYEQYF; CDR3 DNA: TGTGCCAGCTCAGCTGGACTAGCGGGTGCCACCTACGAGCAGTACTTC
V gene: TRBV5-1; D gene: -; clone size: -; J gene: TRBJ2-5; CDR3 protein: CASSLEGGKETQYF; CDR3 DNA: TGCGCCAGCAGCTTGGAAGGGGGTAAAGAGACCCAGTACTTC
V gene: TRBV27; D gene: -; clone size: -; J gene: TRBJ1-1; CDR3 protein: CASSLSPAGAGVNTEAFF; CDR3 DNA: TGTGCCAGCAGTTTATCACCGGCAGGAGCAGGGGTGAACACTGAAGCTTTCTTT
V gene: TRBV6-5; D gene: -; clone size: -; J gene: TRBJ2-7; CDR3 protein: CASSYGGGREQYF; CDR3 DNA: TGTGCCAGCAGTTACGGAGGGGGCCGCGAGCAGTACTTC
V gene: TRBV10-3; D gene: TRBD1; clone size: -; J gene: TRBJ2-1; CDR3 protein: CAISERQGAIGEQFF; CDR3 DNA: TGTGCCATCAGTGAAAGACAGGGGGCGATCGGTGAGCAGTTCTTC
V gene: TRBV7-2; D gene: -; clone size: -; J gene: TRBJ2-7; CDR3 protein: CASSLGGRIGLVSNEQYF; CDR3 DNA: TGTGCCAGCAGCCTAGGGGGGAGAATTGGACTAGTCTCTAACGAGCAGTACTTC
V gene: TRBV7-8; D gene: TRBD1; clone size: -; J gene: TRBJ2-3; CDR3 protein: CASSGWGQGGLDTQYF; CDR3 DNA: TGTGCCAGCAGCGGATGGGGACAGGGTGGTCTAGATACGCAGTATTTT
V gene: TRBV29-1; D gene: TRBD1; clone size: -; J gene: TRBJ1-4; CDR3 protein: CSVVRTGYEKLFF; CDR3 DNA: TGCAGCGTTGTTAGGACAGGGTATGAAAAACTGTTTTTT
V gene: TRBV2; D gene: TRBD1; clone size: -; J gene: TRBJ2-3; CDR3 protein: CASSVAGGFTDTQYF; CDR3 DNA: TGTGCCAGCAGTGTGGCAGGGGGCTTCACAGATACGCAGTATTTT
V gene: TRBV7-6; D gene: -; clone size: -; J gene: TRBJ2-5; CDR3 protein: CASSSSPGIQETQYF; CDR3 DNA: TGTGCCAGCAGCTCCTCCCCAGGGATCCAAGAGACCCAGTACTTC
V gene: TRBV5-4; D gene: TRBD2; clone size: -; J gene: TRBJ2-2; CDR3 protein: CASSLAGTNTGELFF; CDR3 DNA: TGTGCCAGCAGCTTAGCGGGAACGAACACCGGGGAGCTGTTTTTT
V gene: TRBV11-1; D gene: TRBD2; clone size: -; J gene: TRBJ2-3; CDR3 protein: CASSLGLAADTQYF; CDR3 DNA: TGTGCCAGCAGCTTAGGACTAGCGGCAGATACGCAGTATTTT
V gene: TRBV25-1; D gene: TRBD2; clone size: -; J gene: TRBJ2-3; CDR3 protein: CASSELGLAGVSDTQYF; CDR3 DNA: TGTGCCAGCAGTGAATTGGGGCTAGCGGGAGTCTCAGATACGCAGTATTTT
V gene: TRBV6-5; D gene: TRBD2; clone size: -; J gene: TRBJ2-2; CDR3 protein: CASSAGLAGTGELFF; CDR3 DNA: TGTGCCAGCAGTGCGGGACTAGCGGGTACCGGGGAGCTGTTTTTT
V gene: TRBV9; D gene: -; clone size: -; J gene: TRBJ1-1; CDR3 protein: CASSVGAGSMNTEAFF; CDR3 DNA: TGTGCCAGCAGCGTAGGAGCAGGGTCAATGAACACTGAAGCTTTCTTT
V gene: TRBV5-4; D gene: -; clone size: few; J gene: TRBJ2-2; CDR3 protein: CASSLSYSRTGELFF; CDR3 DNA: TGTGCCAGCAGCCTGAGCTACAGCCGCACCGGGGAGCTGTTTTTT
V gene: TRBV9; D gene: TRBD1; clone size: -; J gene: TRBJ2-2; CDR3 protein: CASSPLRQGLAGELFF; CDR3 DNA: TGTGCCAGCAGCCCCCTCCGACAGGGTTTGGCCGGGGAGCTGTTTTTT
V gene: TRBV4-1; D gene: -; clone size: -; J gene: TRBJ1-2; CDR3 protein: CASSQEPQGPYGYTF; CDR3 DNA: TGCGCCAGCAGCCAAGAGCCTCAGGGGCCCTATGGCTACACCTTC
V gene: TRBV2; D gene: -; clone size: -; J gene: TRBJ1-1; CDR3 protein: CASSAAMNTEAFF; CDR3 DNA: TGTGCCAGCAGTGCCGCTATGAACACTGAAGCTTTCTTT
V gene: TRBV5-4; D gene: TRBD1; clone size: -; J gene: TRBJ1-4; CDR3 protein: CASSPGQDATNEKLFF; CDR3 DNA: TGTGCCAGCAGCCCCGGACAGGACGCAACTAATGAAAAACTGTTTTTT
V gene: TRBV18; D gene: TRBD1; clone size: once; J gene: TRBJ2-3; CDR3 protein: CASSPPRDRGLEATDTQYF; CDR3 DNA: TGTGCCAGCTCACCACCCCGGGACAGGGGGCTTGAGGCGACAGATACGCAGTATTTT
V gene: TRBV9; D gene: TRBD2; clone size: -; J gene: TRBJ2-7; CDR3 protein: CASSKEGTSGSSYEQYF; CDR3 DNA: TGTGCCAGCAGCAAAGAGGGGACTAGCGGGAGCTCCTACGAGCAGTACTTC